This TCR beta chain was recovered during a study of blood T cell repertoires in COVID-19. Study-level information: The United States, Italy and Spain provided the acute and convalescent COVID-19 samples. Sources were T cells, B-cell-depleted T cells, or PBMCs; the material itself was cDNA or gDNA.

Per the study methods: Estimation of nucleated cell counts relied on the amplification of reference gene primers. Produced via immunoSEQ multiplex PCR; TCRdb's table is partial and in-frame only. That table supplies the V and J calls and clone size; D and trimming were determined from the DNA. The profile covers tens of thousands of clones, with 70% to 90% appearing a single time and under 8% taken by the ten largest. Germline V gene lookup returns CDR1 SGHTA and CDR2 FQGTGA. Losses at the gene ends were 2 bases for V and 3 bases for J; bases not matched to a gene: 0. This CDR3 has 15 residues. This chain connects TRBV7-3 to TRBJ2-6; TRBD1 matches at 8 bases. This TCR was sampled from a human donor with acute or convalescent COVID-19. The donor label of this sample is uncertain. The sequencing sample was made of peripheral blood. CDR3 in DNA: TGTGCCAGCAGCTTAGACAGGGGTGGGGCCAACGTCCTGACTTTC. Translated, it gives CASSLDRGGANVLTF.